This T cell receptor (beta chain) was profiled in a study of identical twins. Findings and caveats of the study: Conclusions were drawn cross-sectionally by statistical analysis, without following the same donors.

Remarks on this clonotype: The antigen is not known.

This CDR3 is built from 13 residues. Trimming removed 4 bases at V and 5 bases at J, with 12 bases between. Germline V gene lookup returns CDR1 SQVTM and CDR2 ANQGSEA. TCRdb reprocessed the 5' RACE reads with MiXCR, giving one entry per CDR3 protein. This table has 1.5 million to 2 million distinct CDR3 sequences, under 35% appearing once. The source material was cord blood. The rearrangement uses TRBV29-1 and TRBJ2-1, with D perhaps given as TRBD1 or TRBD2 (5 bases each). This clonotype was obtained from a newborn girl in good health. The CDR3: CSVGGTGNNEQFF. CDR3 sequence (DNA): TGCAGCGTTGGTGGGACGGGTAACAATGAGCAGTTCTTC.